The next 30 T cell receptor beta chains were all read from a single sample in a study of a mutant IDH1 vaccine in newly diagnosed glioma. For these receptors, no antigen is known. Sequencing used immunoSEQ multiplex PCR; TCRdb keeps in-frame clones, though not all of them. The sample carries around 30,000 clones, 80% to 85% recorded once. Time point noted: week 47, end of study. Each dose of the vaccine consisted of 300 ug of mutant IDH1 20-mer peptide, with topical imiquimod. Sample: PBMCs, taken from a glioma patient whose treatment included an IDH1 peptide vaccine. The receptors originated from a young man with glioma.

The J gene is TRBJ2-2, the V gene TRBV6-1; possibly TRBD1 for D (5 bases). The CDR3 contains 16 residues. V was trimmed by 0 bases and J by 5 bases, leaving 13 bases between them. Germline values: CDR1 MNHNS, CDR2 SASEGT. The CDR3 bases are TGTGCCAGCAGTGAAGCGCGCAGGGAACGGACCGGGGAGCTGTTTTTT. Translation gives CASSEARRERTGELFF.

This rearrangement joins TRBV2 to TRBJ1-1; maybe TRBD1 (5 bases). Germline values: CDR1 SNHLY, CDR2 FYNNEI. V gave up 4 bases and J gave up 1 base, with 13 bases separating them. CDR3 length: 15 amino acids. CDR3 sequence (DNA): TGTGCCAGCAGTGTCGCCCCAGGGTCGAACACTGAAGCTTTCTTT. Translated, it gives CASSVAPGSNTEAFF.

This clone has only one observation. The genes are TRBV5-8 and TRBJ2-7; 8 bases line up with TRBD1. V was pared by 0 bases and J by 5 bases, with 1 base of the junction left unmatched. The CDR3 length is 13 residues. From germline, CDR1 is SGHTS and CDR2 YDEGEE. The CDR3 is CASSLEDRDEQYF. The DNA of the CDR3 is TGTGCCAGCAGCTTGGAGGACAGGGACGAGCAGTACTTC.

The chain has TRBV9 and TRBJ2-2; 8 nucleotides align to TRBD1. CDR1 is SGDLS, CDR2 YYNGEE, per germline. J lost 6 bases, V lost 3 bases, and 7 bases had no gene match. The CDR3 loop spans 15 amino acids. CDR3 nucleotide sequence: TGTGCCAGCAGCGGGAAGCAGACAGGGGCCGGGGAGCTGTTTTTT. This encodes CASSGKQTGAGELFF.

V and J are TRBV27 and TRBJ2-7; D might be TRBD2 (6 bases). The length of the CDR3 is 14 residues. The V gene lost 3 bases and the J gene lost 4 bases, with 13 bases spanning the gap. Germline CDR1 and CDR2: MNHEY and SMNVEV (reference sequence). The CDR3 nucleotides read TGTGCCAGCAGTTTGGCGGGATCGGGTTACGAGCAGTACTTC. Translation: CASSLAGSGYEQYF.

The rearrangement joins TRBV28 to TRBJ2-1; a possible D gene is TRBD1 (6 bases). This CDR3 region has 13 residues. V lost 6 bases, J lost 3 bases, and 9 bases lay in between. Germline CDR1 is MDHEN and CDR2 is SYDVKM. The CDR3 here is CASRGHLYNEQFF. CDR3 nucleotide sequence: TGTGCCAGCAGGGGACATCTCTACAATGAGCAGTTCTTC.

This clone has just a few counts. V is TRBV19 and J is TRBJ2-1, with D possibly matching TRBD1 (5 bases). Per the germline V gene, CDR1 is LNHDA and CDR2 is SQIVND (reference sequence). V lost 3 bases to trimming and J lost 4 bases, with 13 bases between them. The CDR3 length is 15 residues. CDR3 nucleotide sequence: TGTGCCAGTAGTATTAAATCGACAGTATACAATGAGCAGTTCTTC. Translating it yields CASSIKSTVYNEQFF.

This chain links TRBV9 with TRBJ1-2; no firm D call. CDR1 and CDR2 from the germline V gene are SGDLS and YYNGEE. The CDR3 runs to 13 residues. With 4 bases removed from V and 7 bases from J, the gap between germline ends came to 14 bases. Written as DNA, the CDR3 is TGTGCCAGCAGCATCCTCAACGCAGGTGGCTACACCTTC. As protein: CASSILNAGGYTF. The variable domain in full, completed from reference TRBV9 and TRBJ1-2, reads DSGVTQTPKHLITATGQRVTLRCSPRSGDLSVYWYQQSLDQGLQFLIQYYNGEERAKGNILERFSAQQFPDLHSELNLSSLELGDSALYFCASSILNAGGYTFGSGTRLTVV.

V is TRBV10-3 and J is TRBJ1-6, with a weak D call TRBD1 (6 bases). With 0 bases removed from V and 7 bases from J, the gap between germline ends came to 13 bases. The CDR3 loop spans 16 amino acids. Germline CDR1 reads ENHRY; CDR2 reads SYGVKD. CDR3 coding DNA: TGTGCCATCAGTGAGTCGCGGAGGGGGGCCAATTCACCCCTCCACTTT. Residues: CAISESRRGANSPLHF.

The J gene is TRBJ2-1, the V gene TRBV29-1; possible D gene TRBD1, 5 bases. This CDR3 has 14 amino acids. Trimming removed 3 bases at V and 0 bases at J, with 9 bases between. CDR1 is SQVTM, CDR2 ANQGSEA, per germline. CDR3 DNA sequence: TGCAGCGTTGACAGGGAAGGCTCCTACAATGAGCAGTTCTTC. Translating gives CSVDREGSYNEQFF.

This clone has only one observation. The genes are TRBV2 and TRBJ1-4, with TRBD1 as a possible D gene (6 bases). Between the trimmed V and J ends, which lost 9 bases and 3 bases, there was a span of 11 bases. CDR1 is SNHLY and CDR2 is FYNNEI in the germline V gene. CDR3 size: 13 residues. The CDR3 DNA reads TGTGCCAGACGACAGGCAGCTAATGAAAAACTGTTTTTT. Encoded protein: CARRQAANEKLFF.

This rearrangement joins TRBV4-3 to TRBJ2-5; possible D gene TRBD1, 6 bases. The germline V and J ends were trimmed by 1 base and 5 bases, with 14 bases remaining between them. Germline V lookup: CDR1 LGHNA, CDR2 YSLEER. The CDR3 contains 15 residues. The CDR3 spells CASSQGQDRTETQYF. As DNA, the CDR3 is TGCGCCAGCAGCCAAGGACAGGATAGGACCGAGACCCAGTACTTC.

The J gene is TRBJ1-1, the V gene TRBV9; D not certain. V was shortened by 1 base and J by 1 base, with 5 bases between the two germline ends. Germline CDR1 SGDLS, CDR2 YYNGEE. The CDR3 contains 13 residues. The CDR3 nucleotides are TGTGCCAGCAGCGTACTGGGGAACACTGAAGCTTTCTTT. As protein: CASSVLGNTEAFF.

The chain joins TRBV6-5 to TRBJ2-1; no clear D gene. V lost 5 bases and J 10 bases, leaving 18 bases between the germline ends. Germline lookup yields CDR1 MNHEY and CDR2 SVGAGI. The CDR3 has 14 amino acids. This CDR3 reads CASSLSNGLREQFF. CDR3 coding DNA: TGTGCCAGCAGTCTGTCTAACGGGCTACGGGAGCAGTTCTTC.

The gene calls are TRBV28 and TRBJ1-4; a possible D gene is TRBD1 (6 bases). This CDR3 comprises 14 residues. The ends were cut back, 5 bases at V and 7 bases at J, with 14 bases in the middle. The V gene's germline CDR1 is MDHEN and CDR2 SYDVKM. CDR3 protein: CASSPQGRSEKLFF. The CDR3 region has the DNA TGTGCCAGCAGTCCCCAGGGGCGTAGTGAAAAACTGTTTTTT.

This clone was counted only a few times. V and J are TRBV5-5 and TRBJ1-5; weak D call: TRBD1 (6 bases). Trimming pared 4 bases from V and 5 bases from J, leaving 19 bases between. This CDR3 spans 16 amino acids. The germline V gene has CDR1 SGHKS and CDR2 YYEKEE (reference sequence). CDR3: CASSTRQAGWDQPQHF. Here the CDR3 DNA reads TGTGCCAGCAGCACTAGACAGGCAGGTTGGGATCAGCCCCAGCATTTT.

The chain has TRBV29-1 and TRBJ2-1; 8 positions agree with TRBD2. The germline gives CDR1 SQVTM, CDR2 ANQGSEA. V lost 3 bases and J lost 0; bases outside the gene matches: 7. This CDR3 spans 16 amino acids. The CDR3 reads CSVEASGSTSYNEQFF. As DNA, the CDR3 is TGCAGCGTTGAGGCTAGCGGGTCCACCTCCTACAATGAGCAGTTCTTC.

The V and J genes are TRBV10-3 and TRBJ2-3, with 9 bases aligning to TRBD1. V lost 6 bases and J lost 0; bases outside the gene matches: 4. The CDR3 is made up of 15 amino acids. CDR1 is ENHRY, CDR2 SYGVKD, per germline. For the CDR3, the DNA is TGTGCCATCAGGAGGGACAGGGAGAGCACAGATACGCAGTATTTT. It translates to CAIRRDRESTDTQYF.

The chain joins TRBV4-1 to TRBJ2-7, with a weak D call TRBD1 (6 bases). Germline V lookup: CDR1 MGHRA, CDR2 YSYEKL. The CDR3 is 14 residues long. V lost 2 bases, J lost 3 bases, and 11 bases lay in between. The CDR3 DNA is TGCGCCAGCAGCCAAAGGGACACGGGCTACGAGCAGTACTTC. It is translated as CASSQRDTGYEQYF.

The chain employs TRBV10-3 and TRBJ1-2; possibly TRBD1 for D (6 bases). V dropped 10 bases and J dropped 4 bases, with 25 bases sitting between them. Looked up from germline, CDR1 is ENHRY and CDR2 is SYGVKD. The CDR3 length is 16 residues. The CDR3 loop is CASLSIGTQGAYGYTF. The CDR3 nucleotides are TGTGCCAGTCTTTCAATCGGGACACAAGGGGCCTATGGCTACACCTTC.

V gene TRBV6-4 combines with J gene TRBJ1-1; 9 bases are shared with TRBD1. The ends lost 6 bases at V and 7 bases at J; junction bases unmatched: 9. The CDR3 loop spans 14 amino acids. CDR1 MRHNA and CDR2 SNTAGT come from the germline V gene. The CDR3 DNA sequence: TGTGCCAGCAGGGAGACACAGGGGGCGGGTGAAGCTTTCTTT. Translating gives CASRETQGAGEAFF.

A single count supports this clone. In DNA form, the CDR3 reads TGCGCCAGCAGCCAAGACCACAGGTCTAGCAATCAGCCCCAGCATTTT. Protein sequence: CASSQDHRSSNQPQHF. This chain uses TRBV4-3 with TRBJ1-5; possibly TRBD1 for D (5 bases). V was clipped by 0 bases and J by 0 bases, with 9 bases between them. The CDR3 runs to 16 residues. Looked up from germline, CDR1 is LGHNA and CDR2 is YSLEER.

The chain combines TRBV7-9 with TRBJ1-1; tentative D call: TRBD1 (5 bases). The CDR3 runs 14 residues. Trimming removed 6 bases at V and 5 bases at J, with 16 bases between. From germline, CDR1 is SEHNR and CDR2 FQNEAQ (reference sequence). CDR3 protein: CASSSYLGGTEAFF. The CDR3 DNA reads as TGTGCCAGCAGTTCCTATCTGGGGGGGACTGAAGCTTTCTTT.

J is TRBJ2-1 and V is TRBV30; 7 bases line up with TRBD2. J was trimmed by 2 bases and V by 0 bases; bases with no gene match: 4. This CDR3 has 15 residues. The V gene's germline CDR1 is GTSNPN and CDR2 SVGIG (reference sequence). Here the CDR3 DNA reads TGTGCCTGGAGTGTCGATAGCGGGCCCTACAATGAGCAGTTCTTC. Encoded protein: CAWSVDSGPYNEQFF.

The chain couples TRBV10-3 to TRBJ1-5; the D is unclear. The CDR3 totals 13 residues. The germline gives CDR1 ENHRY, CDR2 SYGVKD. Trimming took off 0 bases at V and 9 bases at J, with 9 bases between the two ends. The CDR3 loop reads CAISESGSRPQHF. In DNA form, the CDR3 reads TGTGCCATCAGTGAGTCGGGGAGTCGGCCCCAGCATTTT.

V and J are TRBV6-1 and TRBJ2-7; D is undetermined. CDR1 is MNHNS and CDR2 is SASEGT in the germline V gene. V was pared by 2 bases and J by 10 bases, with 9 bases between. The CDR3 contains 11 residues. CDR3 in amino acids: CASSELYPQYF. As DNA, the CDR3 is TGTGCCAGCAGTGAATTATATCCCCAGTACTTC.

J is TRBJ2-3 and V is TRBV4-2; D is perhaps TRBD1 or TRBD2 (6 bases each). Trimming cost V 0 bases and J 7 bases, with 14 bases left between them. Per germline, CDR1 LGHNA and CDR2 YNFKEQ. The CDR3 consists of 15 residues. The CDR3 coding sequence is TGTGCCAGCAGCCAAGATCTTAGGGGGGCCAATACGCAGTATTTT. Its protein product is CASSQDLRGANTQYF.

The genes are TRBV30 and TRBJ2-7; possibly TRBD2 for D (6 bases). Per the germline V gene, CDR1 is GTSNPN and CDR2 is SVGIG (reference sequence). V dropped 2 bases and J dropped 7 bases, with 21 bases sitting between them. The CDR3 spans 15 residues. The CDR3 region is CAWSKGTAGYKEQYF. The CDR3 nucleotides are TGTGCCTGGAGTAAGGGGACGGCGGGGTATAAGGAGCAGTACTTC.

This clone was detected only once. The chain is built from TRBV15 and TRBJ1-2, with 9 bases that match TRBD1. J lost 1 base, V lost 3 bases, and 9 bases had no gene match. Looked up from germline, CDR1 is LNHNV and CDR2 is YYDKDF (reference sequence). CDR3 length equals 17 residues. The chain's CDR3 is CATSRDTGTGLNYGYTF. CDR3 bases: TGTGCCACCAGCAGGGACACCGGGACAGGGCTTAACTATGGCTACACCTTC.

CDR3 sequence reads: CASSLGTGESHEQYF. The CDR3 DNA sequence: TGTGCCAGCAGTTTGGGGACAGGGGAATCCCACGAGCAGTACTTC. The rearrangement uses TRBV27 and TRBJ2-7, with TRBD1 matching over 10 bases. J lost 5 bases, V lost 3 bases, and 7 bases had no gene match. There are 15 residues in the CDR3. CDR1 is MNHEY and CDR2 is SMNVEV in the germline V gene (reference sequence).